This T cell receptor (beta chain) was obtained from a study of spatial heterogeneity in lung cancer. Findings and caveats of the study: The number of expanded tumor alpha and beta chains correlated with mutation number.

Time point of the sample: sample taken at primary tumor resection. MiXCR was run by TCRdb on the 5' RACE reads, yielding one entry per CDR3 protein. The profile shows some 97,000 distinct CDR3 sequences, 3.5% to 5% of them singletons. V was pared by 2 bases and J by 1 base, with 5 bases between. Per germline, CDR1 LGHDT and CDR2 YNNKEL (reference sequence). This CDR3 has 13 amino acids. The sample holds many counts of this clonotype. What it recognizes is unknown. This TCR derives from a male donor with early-stage non-small cell lung cancer. Source: lung tumor tissue, taken at surgery. The genes are TRBV3-1 and TRBJ1-1; D unclear. The DNA of the CDR3 is TGTGCCAGCAGCCAAAAATGGAACACTGAAGCTTTCTTT. This gives the protein CASSQKWNTEAFF. Using reference TRBV3-1 and TRBJ1-1 for the parts outside the CDR3, the full variable domain is DTAVSQTPKYLVTQMGNDKSIKCEQNLGHDTMYWYKQDSKKFLKIMFSYNNKELIINETVPNRFSPKSPDKAHLNLHINSLELGDSAVYFCASSQKWNTEAFFGQGTRLTVV.